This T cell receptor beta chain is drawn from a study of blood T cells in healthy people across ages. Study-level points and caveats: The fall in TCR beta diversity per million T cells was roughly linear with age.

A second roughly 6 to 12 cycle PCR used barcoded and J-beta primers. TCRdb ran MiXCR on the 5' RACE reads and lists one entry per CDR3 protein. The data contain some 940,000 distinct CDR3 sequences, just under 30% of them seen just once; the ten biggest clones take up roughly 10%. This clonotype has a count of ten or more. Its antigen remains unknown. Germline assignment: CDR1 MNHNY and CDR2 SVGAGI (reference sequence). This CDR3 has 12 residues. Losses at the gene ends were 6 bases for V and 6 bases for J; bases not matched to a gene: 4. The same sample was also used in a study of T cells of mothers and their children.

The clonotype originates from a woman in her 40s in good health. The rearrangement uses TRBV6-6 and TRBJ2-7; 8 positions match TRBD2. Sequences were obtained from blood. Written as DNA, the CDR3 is TGTGCCAGCAGGGAACTAGCGGTCGAGCAGTACTTC. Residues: CASRELAVEQYF.